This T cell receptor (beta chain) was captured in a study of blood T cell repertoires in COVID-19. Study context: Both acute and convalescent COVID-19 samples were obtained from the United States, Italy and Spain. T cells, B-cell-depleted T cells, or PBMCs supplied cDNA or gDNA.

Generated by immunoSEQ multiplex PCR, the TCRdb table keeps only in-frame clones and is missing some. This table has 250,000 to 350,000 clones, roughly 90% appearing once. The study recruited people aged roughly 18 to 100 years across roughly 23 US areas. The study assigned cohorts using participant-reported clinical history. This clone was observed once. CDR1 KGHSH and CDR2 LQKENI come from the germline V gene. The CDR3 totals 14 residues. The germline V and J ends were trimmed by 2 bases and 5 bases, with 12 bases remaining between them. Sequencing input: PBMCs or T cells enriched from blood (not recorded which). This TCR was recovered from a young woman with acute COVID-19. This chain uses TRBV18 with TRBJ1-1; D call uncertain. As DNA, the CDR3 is TGTGCCAGCTCACCATCCCAGTTCTTTACTGAAGCTTTCTTT. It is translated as CASSPSQFFTEAFF.